These 26 T cell receptor beta chains were all obtained from the same sample, sequenced in a study of blood T cell repertoires in COVID-19. The method was immunoSEQ multiplex PCR; TCRdb's version includes in-frame clones alone and lacks a portion of them. The data show approximately 96,000 clones, roughly 80% seen once. Sequenced material: peripheral blood. The receptors derive from an elderly woman with acute or convalescent COVID-19.

V is TRBV7-2 and J is TRBJ1-6; D perhaps matches TRBD1 (5 bases). V was trimmed by 2 bases and J by 9 bases, leaving 14 bases between them. Germline-derived CDR1 and CDR2 are SGHTA and FQGNSA. The CDR3 spans 15 residues. This chain's CDR3 is CASSLLSQGGSPLHF. The CDR3 nucleotides are TGTGCCAGCAGCTTACTCAGCCAGGGCGGTTCACCCCTCCACTTT.

The J gene is TRBJ1-1, the V gene TRBV18; 7 bases line up with TRBD1. The V and J ends lost 4 bases and 5 bases, in that order; junction bases with no gene match: 13. The CDR3 is 16 residues long. The germline V gene has CDR1 KGHSH and CDR2 LQKENI. This CDR3 is CASSLDSTGMGTEAFF. In DNA, the CDR3 is TGTGCCAGCTCACTCGATTCGACAGGGATGGGTACTGAAGCTTTCTTT.

The chain links TRBV20-1 to TRBJ1-1; D gene unclear. Germline V lookup: CDR1 DFQATT, CDR2 SNEGSKA (reference sequence). The CDR3 has 13 amino acids. The V end was cut by 3 bases, the J end by 0 bases, with 8 bases between. CDR3 sequence reads: CSASRSVNTEAFF. In DNA form, the CDR3 reads TGCAGTGCTAGTCGGTCTGTGAACACTGAAGCTTTCTTT.

In this sample, this clone turned up once. The chain employs TRBV11-2 and TRBJ2-7; tentatively, D is TRBD2 (5 bases). This CDR3 is built from 15 residues. Between the trimmed V and J ends, which lost 5 bases and 7 bases, there was a span of 21 bases. In germline, CDR1 is SGHAT, CDR2 FQNNGV. The CDR3 region is CASSEGESLPGEQYF. The CDR3 coding sequence is TGTGCCAGCAGCGAAGGAGAGTCTCTTCCGGGGGAGCAGTACTTC.

The chain recombines TRBV28 with TRBJ1-1; D is ambiguous. Germline CDR1 and CDR2: MDHEN and SYDVKM. CDR3 length equals 12 residues. The ends were cut back, 7 bases at V and 7 bases at J, with 13 bases in the middle. The CDR3 reads CASTKKPSEAFF. CDR3 coding DNA: TGTGCCAGCACAAAAAAACCGAGTGAAGCTTTCTTT.

This chain connects TRBV28 to TRBJ1-1; 8 bases are shared with TRBD1. The CDR3 spans 13 residues. Germline CDR1 is MDHEN and CDR2 is SYDVKM. The ends lost 11 bases at V and 3 bases at J; junction bases unmatched: 8. DNA for the CDR3: TGTGCCCTTAAGGACAGGGCGGACACTGAAGCTTTCTTT. This translates into CALKDRADTEAFF.

The V and J genes are TRBV2 and TRBJ1-6, with TRBD1 as a possible D gene (6 bases). This CDR3 spans 15 amino acids. Trimming pared 4 bases from V and 3 bases from J, leaving 10 bases between. The germline V gene encodes CDR1 SNHLY and CDR2 FYNNEI. DNA of the CDR3: TGTGCCAGCAGTGGAGGGGGGGGCTATAATTCACCCCTCCACTTT. Its protein is CASSGGGGYNSPLHF. Based on the CDR3 plus reference TRBV2 and TRBJ1-6, the full variable domain is EPEVTQTPSHQVTQMGQEVILRCVPISNHLYFYWYRQILGQKVEFLVSFYNNEISEKSEIFDDQFSVERPDGSNFTLKIRSTKLEDSAMYFCASSGGGGYNSPLHFGNGTRLTVT.

The chain employs TRBV9 and TRBJ1-2; 7 bases line up with TRBD1. J lost 0 bases, V lost 5 bases, and 7 bases had no gene match. The germline V gene encodes CDR1 SGDLS and CDR2 YYNGEE. The CDR3 has 15 amino acids. The DNA for the CDR3 is TGTGCCAGCAGTCGTACAGGGGCCTCTAACTATGGCTACACCTTC. Translated, it gives CASSRTGASNYGYTF. Using reference TRBV9 and TRBJ1-2 for the parts outside the CDR3, the full variable domain is DSGVTQTPKHLITATGQRVTLRCSPRSGDLSVYWYQQSLDQGLQFLIQYYNGEERAKGNILERFSAQQFPDLHSELNLSSLELGDSALYFCASSRTGASNYGYTFGSGTRLTVV.

The rearrangement uses TRBV28 and TRBJ1-2; 8 bases align to TRBD1. Germline V CDR1 and CDR2: MDHEN, SYDVKM. V gave up 6 bases and J gave up 4 bases; unmatched junction bases: 7. This CDR3 contains 14 residues. The CDR3 loop is CASSPPDRAYGYTF. The DNA for the CDR3 is TGTGCCAGCAGCCCTCCGGACAGGGCCTATGGCTACACCTTC.

The chain employs TRBV5-1 and TRBJ2-3, with D maybe TRBD2 (6 bases). The CDR3 covers 15 residues. The germline gives CDR1 SGHRS, CDR2 YFSETQ. Trimming took 0 bases from V and 2 from J, leaving 10 bases between them. The CDR3 region is CASSLVGGNTDTQYF. DNA for the CDR3: TGCGCCAGCAGCTTGGTGGGGGGAAACACAGATACGCAGTATTTT.

The rearrangement uses TRBV18 and TRBJ1-1; D perhaps matches TRBD1 (5 bases). V was trimmed by 2 bases and J by 3 bases, leaving 16 bases between them. Germline V gives CDR1 KGHSH, CDR2 LQKENI. This CDR3 contains 16 residues. CDR3 residues: CASSPSVSPGDTEAFF. CDR3 in DNA: TGTGCCAGCTCACCATCTGTTTCCCCGGGGGACACTGAAGCTTTCTTT.

J is TRBJ2-2 and V is TRBV7-6; 11 nucleotides align to TRBD2. CDR3 size: 16 residues. CDR1 and CDR2 from the germline V gene are SGHVS and FNYEAQ. V dropped 6 bases and J dropped 6; count of bases not matched to a gene: 9. The DNA for the CDR3 is TGTGCCAGCAGTTCCATTAGCGGGGGGGCCCCCGGGGAGCTGTTTTTT. Protein product: CASSSISGGAPGELFF.

This chain uses TRBV6-1 with TRBJ1-2; possibly TRBD1 for D (6 bases). The CDR3 has 15 residues. V lost 2 bases to trimming and J lost 6 bases, with 16 bases between them. Germline V gives CDR1 MNHNS, CDR2 SASEGT. The CDR3 spells CASSERQQGYNGYTF. As DNA, the CDR3 is TGTGCCAGCAGTGAACGCCAACAGGGCTATAATGGCTACACCTTC.

This clone was observed many times. The chain carries TRBV4-2 and TRBJ2-7, with unresolved D. Trimming pared 0 bases from V and 5 bases from J, leaving 17 bases between. CDR1 is LGHNA, CDR2 YNFKEQ, per germline. This CDR3 contains 16 residues. CDR3: CASSQEGTWASNEQYF. The DNA of the CDR3 is TGTGCCAGCAGCCAAGAGGGCACTTGGGCTTCTAACGAGCAGTACTTC.

This sequence joins TRBV16 and TRBJ1-5; 10 nucleotides agree with TRBD1. V lost 6 bases to trimming and J lost 6 bases; unmatched junction nucleotides: 2. The length of the CDR3 is 13 residues. The germline CDR1 and CDR2 sequences are KGHSY and FQNENV. CDR3 DNA: TGTGCCAGCAGTCGGGACAGGGGTCAGCCCCAGCATTTT. It yields the protein CASSRDRGQPQHF.

V gene TRBV5-4 combines with J gene TRBJ2-3, with 11 nucleotides matching TRBD2. Trimming took 4 bases from V and 2 from J; bases not matched to a gene: 6. Per the germline V gene, CDR1 is SGHNT and CDR2 is YYREEE (reference sequence). The CDR3 has 16 amino acids. The CDR3 sequence: CASSDGTSGPTDTQYF. CDR3 coding DNA: TGTGCCAGCAGCGACGGGACTAGCGGACCCACAGATACGCAGTATTTT.

The rearrangement joins TRBV6-2 or TRBV6-3 to TRBJ1-5; weak D call: TRBD1 (5 bases). Germline assignment: CDR1 MNHEY and CDR2 SVGEGT. V was cut by 2 bases and J by 9 bases, with 17 bases left in between. This CDR3 contains 15 residues. This CDR3 reads CASSYRIQGLGPQHF. The CDR3 DNA follows: TGTGCCAGCAGTTACAGGATCCAGGGACTCGGGCCCCAGCATTTT.

The rearrangement joins TRBV28 to TRBJ2-7, with 12 bases matching TRBD1. The germline gives CDR1 MDHEN, CDR2 SYDVKM. The CDR3 is made up of 15 amino acids. The V gene end was trimmed by 5 bases and the J gene end by 2 bases; junction bases not matched to a gene: 4. The CDR3 DNA sequence: TGTGCCAGCAGTGGGACAGGGGGCGCGCCCTACGAGCAGTACTTC. Translating gives CASSGTGGAPYEQYF.

The gene calls are TRBV5-4 and TRBJ2-7; 8 bases map to TRBD2. Trimming took 0 bases from V and 7 from J; bases not matched to a gene: 9. The CDR3 is 15 residues long. Germline V gene sequence: CDR1 SGHNT, CDR2 YYREEE (reference sequence). The CDR3 loop is CASSLAGSGGMEQYF. CDR3 DNA: TGTGCCAGCAGCTTGGCCGGGAGCGGGGGCATGGAGCAGTACTTC.

The gene calls are TRBV30 and TRBJ2-2; 10 nucleotides agree with TRBD1. The junction had 10 bases not matched to a gene; V was cut back by 3 bases and J by 6 bases. The CDR3 has 16 residues. Germline V lookup: CDR1 GTSNPN, CDR2 SVGIG (reference sequence). The CDR3 here is CAWSAGTGVRSGELFF. The CDR3 DNA follows: TGTGCCTGGAGCGCCGGGACAGGGGTTCGGTCCGGGGAGCTGTTTTTT.

This chain uses TRBV6-6 with TRBJ2-2; D is perhaps TRBD2 (6 bases). With 2 bases removed from V and 7 bases from J, the gap between germline ends came to 8 bases. This CDR3 is built from 13 residues. Per germline, CDR1 MNHNY and CDR2 SVGAGI (reference sequence). CDR3 amino acids: CASSYRGNGELFF. CDR3 nucleotides: TGTGCCAGCAGTTACCGGGGGAACGGGGAGCTGTTTTTT.

The gene calls are TRBV2 and TRBJ1-4; 7 nucleotides match TRBD1. The V segment lost 3 bases and the J segment 3 bases; nucleotides outside the gene matches: 4. The germline CDR1 and CDR2 sequences are SNHLY and FYNNEI. This CDR3 region has 15 residues. The CDR3 region has the DNA TGTGCCAGCAGTGAGAGGGGGCGAGCTAATGAAAAACTGTTTTTT. This codes for CASSERGRANEKLFF. Based on the CDR3 plus reference TRBV2 and TRBJ1-4, the full variable domain is EPEVTQTPSHQVTQMGQEVILRCVPISNHLYFYWYRQILGQKVEFLVSFYNNEISEKSEIFDDQFSVERPDGSNFTLKIRSTKLEDSAMYFCASSERGRANEKLFFGSGTQLSVL.

The chain links TRBV15 to TRBJ1-5; possibly TRBD1 for D (6 bases). This CDR3 comprises 17 residues. V lost 1 base to trimming and J lost 2 bases, with 15 bases between them. From germline, CDR1 is LNHNV and CDR2 YYDKDF (reference sequence). CDR3 sequence: CATSRVFQGRGNQPQHF. CDR3 nucleotide sequence: TGTGCCACCAGCAGAGTCTTCCAGGGGAGAGGCAATCAGCCCCAGCATTTT.

The rearrangement links TRBV2 to TRBJ2-3; D remains ambiguous. V was trimmed by 6 bases and J by 0 bases, leaving 19 bases between them. The CDR3 is 17 amino acids. Looked up from germline, CDR1 is SNHLY and CDR2 is FYNNEI. The CDR3 sequence is CASSTTVPGASTDTQYF. The CDR3 nucleotides read TGTGCCAGCAGCACGACTGTTCCCGGAGCTAGCACAGATACGCAGTATTTT. Full variable domain (missing parts from reference TRBV2 and TRBJ2-3): EPEVTQTPSHQVTQMGQEVILRCVPISNHLYFYWYRQILGQKVEFLVSFYNNEISEKSEIFDDQFSVERPDGSNFTLKIRSTKLEDSAMYFCASSTTVPGASTDTQYFGPGTRLTVL.

This sequence joins TRBV10-3 and TRBJ1-2; TRBD1 agrees at 7 bases. The V gene end was trimmed by 4 bases and the J gene end by 7 bases; junction bases not matched to a gene: 6. CDR1 and CDR2 from the germline V gene are ENHRY and SYGVKD. The CDR3 extends over 13 amino acids. The CDR3 nucleotides are TGTGCCATCAGTGTGACAGGGACGGTTGGCTACACCTTC. Protein product: CAISVTGTVGYTF.

This chain links TRBV5-4 with TRBJ2-5; possible D gene TRBD2, 6 bases. The germline CDR1 and CDR2 sequences are SGHNT and YYREEE (reference sequence). Trimming removed 5 bases at V and 5 bases at J, with 13 bases between. This CDR3 has 13 amino acids. The CDR3 DNA reads TGTGCCAGCAGGGGATCTGGGGGGGAGACCCAGTACTTC. The encoded protein is CASRGSGGETQYF.